The 7 T cell receptor beta chains below all came from one sample that was sequenced in a study of CD8 T cells in ankylosing spondylitis. TCRdb re-analysed the 5' RACE reads in MiXCR, keeping a single row per CDR3 protein. Here the sample spans fewer than 150,000 distinct CDR3 sequences, about 6.7% being singletons. The sequenced sample was blood, either unsorted or a sorted T cell fraction (not recorded which). The receptors derive from a female donor with ankylosing spondylitis or in good health (not recorded which).

This clonotype has a handful of counts. V usage is TRBV7-9 and J usage is TRBJ1-3; D is possibly TRBD1 (5 bases). This CDR3 has 15 amino acids. Trimming removed 4 bases at V and 1 base at J, with 11 bases between. Germline lookup yields CDR1 SEHNR and CDR2 FQNEAQ (reference sequence). This CDR3 reads CASSYGGGSGNTIYF. The CDR3 nucleotides are TGTGCCAGCAGCTATGGGGGGGGTTCTGGAAACACCATATATTTT.

This clonotype was seen ten or more times. CDR3 region: CASRAPRASGVSDTQYF. The CDR3 DNA reads TGTGCCAGCAGAGCCCCACGGGCTAGCGGGGTCTCAGATACGCAGTATTTT. This rearrangement joins TRBV25-1 to TRBJ2-3; 9 nucleotides match TRBD2. Germline CDR1 reads MGHDK; CDR2 reads SYGVNS. The CDR3 sequence is 17 residues long. V was pared by 6 bases and J by 4 bases, with 14 bases of the junction left unmatched.

There are many counts of this clonotype. This rearrangement joins TRBV5-1 to TRBJ2-7; TRBD2 matches at 10 bases. The ends lost 3 bases at V and 2 bases at J; junction bases unmatched: 8. The CDR3 loop spans 16 amino acids. The germline V gene has CDR1 SGHRS and CDR2 YFSETQ. CDR3 sequence: CASSSYRTSGPYEQYF. CDR3 DNA sequence: TGCGCCAGCAGCTCTTACAGGACTAGCGGACCCTACGAGCAGTACTTC. The full variable domain, in which reference TRBV5-1 and TRBJ2-7 provide the parts outside the CDR3, is KAGVTQTPRYLIKTRGQQVTLSCSPISGHRSVSWYQQTPGQGLQFLFEYFSETQRNKGNFPGRFSGRQFSNSRSEMNVSTLELGDSALYLCASSSYRTSGPYEQYFGPGTRLTVT.

This clonotype was detected many times. The CDR3 DNA is TGTGCCAGCAGCTCGGGCTGGGGCGGCGAGGGGGTGCAGTATTTT. Translation: CASSSGWGGEGVQYF. The chain recombines TRBV5-4 with TRBJ2-3; D might be TRBD1 (6 bases). CDR3 length: 15 amino acids. Trimming pared 3 bases from V and 11 bases from J, leaving 22 bases between. Germline V gene data show CDR1 as SGHNT and CDR2 as YYREEE (reference sequence).

CDR3 residues: CASSDIRTGLAKNIQYF. The DNA for the CDR3 is TGTGCCAGCAGTGATATTCGGACAGGGTTGGCCAAAAACATTCAGTACTTC. The chain combines TRBV6-1 with TRBJ2-4; TRBD1 aligns across 8 bases. Trimming took 3 bases from V and 1 from J; bases not matched to a gene: 8. This CDR3 has 17 amino acids. Per germline, CDR1 MNHNS and CDR2 SASEGT.

This clonotype came up many times. The J gene is TRBJ2-7, the V gene TRBV20-1; D uncertain. This CDR3 has 14 amino acids. Trimming took off 0 bases at V and 3 bases at J, with 12 bases between the two ends. The germline CDR1 and CDR2 sequences are DFQATT and SNEGSKA (reference sequence). The CDR3 DNA sequence: TGCAGTGCTAGAGATCAGTCGGCGGACTACGAGCAGTACTTC. Protein sequence: CSARDQSADYEQYF.

In this sample, this clonotype turned up many times. The chain joins TRBV27 to TRBJ1-5; no reliable D call. This CDR3 is built from 14 residues. Trimming pared 2 bases from V and 1 base from J, leaving 6 bases between. Germline V CDR1 and CDR2: MNHEY, SMNVEV (reference sequence). The CDR3 reads CASSLRRSNQPQHF. CDR3 sequence (DNA): TGTGCCAGCAGTTTACGGAGAAGCAATCAGCCCCAGCATTTT.